The present T cell receptor beta chain was sequenced within a study of T cells in tuberculosis. Study-level information: The T cells targeted glucose monomycolate, a mycobacterial lipid, via CD1B.

TCR-alpha and TCR-beta chains were sequenced unpaired. Some clones are missing from TCRdb's copy, which holds only in-frame ones; the method was immunoSEQ multiplex PCR. The sample has 80,000 to 100,000 clones, around 90% seen once; the top ten hold approximately 2%. Sorting used thawed, overnight-rested PBMC stained with anti-CD3, a viability dye and GMM-loaded CD1B tetramer. C32 glucose monomycolate from Rhodococcus equi was loaded onto the CD1B tetramers. Tetramer-negative cells, approximately 90,000 per donor, were also sorted. General study findings and limits: The stringent gate may have excluded weak CD1B-GMM tetramer binders.

In this sample, this clone turned up once. CDR3 length: 14 amino acids. Germline CDR1 reads SGHTA; CDR2 reads FQGNSA. V dropped 4 bases and J dropped 5; count of bases not matched to a gene: 4. The chain has TRBV7-2 and TRBJ2-5; 10 bases fit TRBD1. The origin of this receptor is an adult woman with latent tuberculosis. The sequenced sample was CD1b-GMM tetramer-negative cells sorted from PBMCs. The CDR3 DNA is TGTGCCAGCAGCTCTGACAGGGGGCGGGAGACCCAGTACTTC. It encodes CASSSDRGRETQYF. Complete variable domain (other parts from reference TRBV7-2 and TRBJ2-5): GAGVSQSPSNKVTEKGKDVELRCDPISGHTALYWYRQSLGQGLEFLIYFQGNSAPDKSGLPSDRFSAERTGGSVSTLTIQRTQQEDSAVYLCASSSDRGRETQYFGPGTRLLVL.